This T cell receptor (beta chain) derives from a study of Ad26.COV2.S vaccination and SARS-CoV-2 variants. CDR1 is LGHDT and CDR2 is YNNKEL in the germline V gene (reference sequence). V lost 4 bases, J lost 4 bases, and 16 bases lay in between. The CDR3 is 15 amino acids. This table comes from immunoSEQ multiplex PCR, and its TCRdb copy is limited to in-frame clones, with some not included. Of about 680,000 clones listed, roughly 90% are singletons. Described treatment: over 15 received Ad26.COV2.S at low or high dose, single or two shots; 5 received placebo; per-sample allocation not given. Repertoires come from day 63 after the first vaccine or placebo injection.

This sample comprised peripheral blood, obtained in a trial of Ad26.COV2.S vaccine versus placebo. The clonotype originates from a person aged 18-65 years who received the Ad26.COV2.S COVID-19 vaccine or a placebo. This chain connects TRBV3-1 (or the pseudogene TRBV3-2) to TRBJ1-2; a possible D gene is TRBD1 (6 bases). The CDR3 nucleotides are TGTGCCAGCAGCCGCCTCAGGGGAGTATTCTATGGCTACACCTTC. It encodes CASSRLRGVFYGYTF.